These 14 T cell receptor beta chains originate from one sample sequenced in a study of blood T cell repertoires in COVID-19. The repertoire was sequenced with immunoSEQ multiplex PCR; TCRdb's copy has only in-frame clones and lacks some. Altogether about 150,000 clones are present, more than 80% being singletons, with the ten largest covering roughly 2.2%. Sequences were obtained from peripheral blood. The receptors were sampled from a man in his 70s with acute or convalescent COVID-19.

The chain couples TRBV5-1 to TRBJ1-4; a weak D match, TRBD1 (6 bases). Trimming left V 5 bases short and J 3 bases short, with 14 bases between. The CDR3 extends over 15 amino acids. The germline V gene encodes CDR1 SGHRS and CDR2 YFSETQ. The CDR3 loop is CASRRQQGSNEKLFF. Written as DNA, the CDR3 is TGCGCCAGCAGACGACAACAGGGTTCTAATGAAAAACTGTTTTTT.

This clone was seen a single time. The chain combines TRBV19 with TRBJ1-5; perhaps TRBD1 as D (6 bases). The CDR3 spans 15 residues. Looked up from germline, CDR1 is LNHDA and CDR2 is SQIVND (reference sequence). Trimming pared 3 bases from V and 2 bases from J, leaving 11 bases between. The CDR3 protein is CASSIGGVRNQPQHF. The DNA of the CDR3 is TGTGCCAGTAGTATTGGGGGCGTACGCAATCAGCCCCAGCATTTT.

The chain couples TRBV6-5 to TRBJ1-1, with TRBD1 identical over 8 bases. Germline V gives CDR1 MNHEY, CDR2 SVGAGI. The CDR3 consists of 13 residues. The J segment lost 7 bases and the V segment lost 6 bases, leaving 7 bases of the junction unmatched. CDR3 in DNA: TGTGCCAGCAGGTTACAGGGGGGGTATGAAGCTTTCTTT. Translation gives CASRLQGGYEAFF.

This clone was detected a few times. The rearrangement uses TRBV6-5 and TRBJ2-7, with D possibly being TRBD2 (5 bases). CDR3 length: 13 amino acids. The germline V and J ends were trimmed by 6 bases and 3 bases, with 12 bases remaining between them. CDR1 is MNHEY, CDR2 SVGAGI, per germline. The CDR3 loop reads CASSRTAGYEQYF. The CDR3 region has the DNA TGTGCCAGCAGCCGGACTGCCGGCTACGAGCAGTACTTC.

This chain uses TRBV6-5 with TRBJ1-2, with 9 bases identical to TRBD1. The CDR3 extends over 13 amino acids. V dropped 7 bases and J dropped 7; count of bases not matched to a gene: 7. Germline values: CDR1 MNHEY, CDR2 SVGAGI. The CDR3 here is CASTRDRAVGYTF. CDR3 nucleotide sequence: TGTGCCAGCACCAGGGACAGGGCCGTTGGCTACACCTTC.

This clone has a single count. V is TRBV9 and J is TRBJ1-1; the match to TRBD1 covers 7 bases. The CDR3 consists of 15 residues. CDR1 SGDLS and CDR2 YYNGEE come from the germline V gene. V lost 3 bases to trimming and J lost 4 bases; unmatched junction nucleotides: 9. CDR3 nucleotides: TGTGCCAGCAGCGCAGCACAGGGGTCGGGCACTGAAGCTTTCTTT. Protein: CASSAAQGSGTEAFF.

The rearrangement joins TRBV7-2 to TRBJ2-7; tentatively, D is TRBD2 (6 bases). CDR3 length equals 14 residues. Germline values: CDR1 SGHTA, CDR2 FQGNSA. Trimming stripped 0 bases from V and 7 bases from J, with 13 bases between. The DNA of the CDR3 is TGTGCCAGCAGCTTAGCAGGAGCGGGCTTGGAGCAGTACTTC. Translated: CASSLAGAGLEQYF. Full variable domain (outside the CDR3, taken from reference TRBV7-2 and TRBJ2-7): GAGVSQSPSNKVTEKGKDVELRCDPISGHTALYWYRQSLGQGLEFLIYFQGNSAPDKSGLPSDRFSAERTGGSVSTLTIQRTQQEDSAVYLCASSLAGAGLEQYFGPGTRLTVT.

The chain recombines TRBV7-9 with TRBJ2-3; TRBD1 matches at 11 bases. This CDR3 is built from 16 residues. The V gene's germline CDR1 is SEHNR and CDR2 FQNEAQ (reference sequence). Trimming at V came to 5 bases and at J to 7 bases, leaving 11 bases not matched to a gene. Here the CDR3 reads CASSPRDRGATYTQYF. The CDR3 bases are TGTGCCAGCAGCCCCAGGGACAGGGGGGCCACTTATACGCAGTATTTT.

The V gene is TRBV6-5, the J gene TRBJ2-3, with 7 bases identical to TRBD2. Germline trimming cut 4 bases from V and 0 bases from J; bases unmatched to any gene: 4. The CDR3 loop spans 15 amino acids. Germline V gene data show CDR1 as MNHEY and CDR2 as SVGAGI. DNA of the CDR3: TGTGCCAGCAGTTGGGAGGGAAGTAGCACAGATACGCAGTATTTT. Protein product: CASSWEGSSTDTQYF.

This clone was counted a single time. J is TRBJ2-5 and V is TRBV6-5, with a tentative D call TRBD1 (6 bases). V shed 6 bases and J shed 4 bases, with 12 bases lying between them. The CDR3 consists of 13 residues. Per germline, CDR1 MNHEY and CDR2 SVGAGI. The CDR3 DNA sequence: TGTGCCAGCAGGATTACACAGGGAGAGACCCAGTACTTC. Translated: CASRITQGETQYF.

V gene TRBV6-5 combines with J gene TRBJ1-4, with unresolved D. CDR1 is MNHEY and CDR2 is SVGAGI in the germline V gene. The CDR3 consists of 15 residues. V was shortened by 4 bases and J by 0 bases, with 9 bases between the two germline ends. The chain's CDR3 is CASSSRLTTNEKLFF. The CDR3 nucleotides are TGTGCCAGCAGTTCCCGACTTACAACTAATGAAAAACTGTTTTTT.

J is TRBJ2-3 and V is TRBV14; 9 bases align to TRBD2. J was trimmed by 4 bases and V by 1 base; bases with no gene match: 0. This CDR3 region has 14 residues. Germline loops: CDR1 SGHDN, CDR2 FVKESK. In DNA, the CDR3 is TGTGCCAGCAGCCAAGTAGCGGGGGCAGATACGCAGTATTTT. This sequence encodes CASSQVAGADTQYF.

The chain recombines TRBV28 with TRBJ1-2; D is perhaps TRBD1 (5 bases). The CDR3 has 13 amino acids. From germline, CDR1 is MDHEN and CDR2 SYDVKM. V lost 3 bases, J lost 4 bases, and 9 bases lay in between. The DNA for the CDR3 is TGTGCCAGCAGTTTCCCACAGGCCTATGGCTACACCTTC. Translating it yields CASSFPQAYGYTF.

The genes are TRBV7-2 and TRBJ2-7; D ambiguous. CDR1 is SGHTA and CDR2 is FQGNSA in the germline V gene. This CDR3 is built from 13 residues. With 1 base removed from V and 2 bases from J, the gap between germline ends came to 6 bases. The CDR3 DNA is TGTGCCAGCAGCTTAGACAGCCCCTACGAGCAGTACTTC. Its protein is CASSLDSPYEQYF.